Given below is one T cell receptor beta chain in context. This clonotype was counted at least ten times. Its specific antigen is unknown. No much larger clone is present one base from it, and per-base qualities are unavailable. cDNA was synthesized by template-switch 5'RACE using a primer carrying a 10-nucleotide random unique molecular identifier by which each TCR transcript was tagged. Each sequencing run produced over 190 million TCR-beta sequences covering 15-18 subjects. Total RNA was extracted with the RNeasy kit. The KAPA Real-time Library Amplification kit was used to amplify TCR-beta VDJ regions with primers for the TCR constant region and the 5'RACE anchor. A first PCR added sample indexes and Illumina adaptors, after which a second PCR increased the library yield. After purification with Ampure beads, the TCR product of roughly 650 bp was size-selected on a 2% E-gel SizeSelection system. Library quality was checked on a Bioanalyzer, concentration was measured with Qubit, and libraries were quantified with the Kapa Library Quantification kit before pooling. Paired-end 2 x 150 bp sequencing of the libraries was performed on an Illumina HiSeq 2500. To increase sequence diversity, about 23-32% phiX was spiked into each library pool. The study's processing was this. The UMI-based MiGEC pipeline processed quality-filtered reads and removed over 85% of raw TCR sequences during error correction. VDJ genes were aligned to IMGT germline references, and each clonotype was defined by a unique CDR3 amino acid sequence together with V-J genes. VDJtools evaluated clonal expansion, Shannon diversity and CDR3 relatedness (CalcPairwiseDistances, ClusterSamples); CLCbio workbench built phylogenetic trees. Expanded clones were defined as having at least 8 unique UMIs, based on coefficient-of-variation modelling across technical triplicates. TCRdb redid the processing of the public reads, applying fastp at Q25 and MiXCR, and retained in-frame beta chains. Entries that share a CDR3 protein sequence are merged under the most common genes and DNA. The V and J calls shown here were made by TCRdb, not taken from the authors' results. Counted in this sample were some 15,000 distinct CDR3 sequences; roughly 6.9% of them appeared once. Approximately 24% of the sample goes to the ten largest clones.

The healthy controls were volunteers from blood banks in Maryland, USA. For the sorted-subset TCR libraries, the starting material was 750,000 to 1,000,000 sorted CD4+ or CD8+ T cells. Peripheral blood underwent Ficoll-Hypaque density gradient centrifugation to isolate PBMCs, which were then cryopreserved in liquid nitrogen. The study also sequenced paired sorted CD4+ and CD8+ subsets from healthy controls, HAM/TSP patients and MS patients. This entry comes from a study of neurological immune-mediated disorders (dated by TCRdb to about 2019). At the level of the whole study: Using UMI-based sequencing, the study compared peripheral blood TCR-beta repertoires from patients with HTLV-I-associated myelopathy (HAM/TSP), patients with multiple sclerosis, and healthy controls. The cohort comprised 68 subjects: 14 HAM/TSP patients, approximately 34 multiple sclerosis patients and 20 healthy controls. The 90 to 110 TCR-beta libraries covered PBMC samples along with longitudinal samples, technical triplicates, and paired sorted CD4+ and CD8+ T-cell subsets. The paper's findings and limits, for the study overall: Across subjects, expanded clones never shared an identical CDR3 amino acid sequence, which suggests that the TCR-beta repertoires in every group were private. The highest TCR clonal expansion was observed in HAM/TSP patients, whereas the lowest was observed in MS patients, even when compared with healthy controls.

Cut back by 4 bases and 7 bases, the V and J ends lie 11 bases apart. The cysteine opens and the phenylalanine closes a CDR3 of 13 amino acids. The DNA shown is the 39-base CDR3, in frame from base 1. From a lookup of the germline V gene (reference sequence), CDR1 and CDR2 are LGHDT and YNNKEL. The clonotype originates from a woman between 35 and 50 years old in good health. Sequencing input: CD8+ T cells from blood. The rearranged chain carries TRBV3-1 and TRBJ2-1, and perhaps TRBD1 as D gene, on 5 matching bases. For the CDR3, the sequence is CASSRGLWNEQFF. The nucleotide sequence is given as TGTGCCAGCAGCCGGGGCCTCTGGAATGAGCAGTTCTTC.